This entry is about one TCR beta chain. PCR amplification relied on 60 Vbeta primers (plus 13 Jbeta primers). The table came from immunoSEQ multiplex PCR; TCRdb's copy has only in-frame clones and leaves some out. The sample's table shows roughly 100,000 clones. The sample comes from a study of cytomegalovirus exposure and HLA in healthy donors. Input material: PBMCs. The receptor comes from a man in his forties in good health and CMV-seronegative.

The CDR3 bases are TGTGCCAGCATTAGGGACAGCTCTATTATCCAAGAGACCCAGTACTTC. Residues: CASIRDSSIIQETQYF. The chain links TRBV2 to TRBJ2-5; 7 bases match TRBD1. From germline, CDR1 is SNHLY and CDR2 FYNNEI. This CDR3 region has 16 residues. Trimming removed 7 bases from V and 1 base from J; junction bases left unmatched: 12.